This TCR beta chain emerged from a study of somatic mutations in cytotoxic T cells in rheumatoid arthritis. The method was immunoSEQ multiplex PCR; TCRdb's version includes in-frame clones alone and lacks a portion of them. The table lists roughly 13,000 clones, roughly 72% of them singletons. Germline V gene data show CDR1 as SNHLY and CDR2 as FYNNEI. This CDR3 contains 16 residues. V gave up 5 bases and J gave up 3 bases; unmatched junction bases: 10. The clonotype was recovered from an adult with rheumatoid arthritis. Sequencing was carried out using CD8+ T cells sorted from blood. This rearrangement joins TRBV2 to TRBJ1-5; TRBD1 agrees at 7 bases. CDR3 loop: CASSTRPGGDNQPQHF. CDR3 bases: TGTGCCAGCAGTACTAGGCCAGGGGGAGACAATCAGCCCCAGCATTTT.